The T cell receptor (beta chain) described here comes from a study of blood T cell repertoires in COVID-19. Study-level information: Specimens from acute and convalescent COVID-19 originated in the United States, Italy and Spain. In each case, the material was cDNA or gDNA derived from T cells, B-cell-depleted T cells, or PBMCs.

In the authors' methods: Estimation of nucleated cell counts was performed using reference gene primer amplification. The method was immunoSEQ multiplex PCR; TCRdb's version includes in-frame clones alone and lacks a portion of them. That table furnishes V, J and clone size, whereas the DNA furnished D and trimming. The repertoire consists of fewer than 200,000 clones, with about 88% occurring once and the leading ten covering 2% to 2.5%. Germline V gene sequence: CDR1 MGHDK, CDR2 SYGVNS. V was pared by 1 base and J by 1 base, with 13 bases between. This CDR3 has 17 amino acids. The receptor comes from a man aged 50 to 60 who had recovered from COVID-19. The chain has TRBV25-1 and TRBJ2-2; unclear D gene. Sequenced input: peripheral blood. The CDR3 spells CASSEFGVFRNTGELFF. Written as DNA, the CDR3 is TGTGCCAGCAGTGAATTTGGAGTTTTCAGGAACACCGGGGAGCTGTTTTTT. Supplemented by reference TRBV25-1 and TRBJ2-2, the full variable domain reads EADIYQTPRYLVIGTGKKITLECSQTMGHDKMYWYQQDPGMELHLIHYSYGVNSTEKGDLSSESTVSRIRTEHFPLTLESARPSHTSQYLCASSEFGVFRNTGELFFGEGSRLTVL.